A single sample gave rise to the 30 T cell receptor beta chains below, sequenced in a study of tumor-infiltrating lymphocytes in oesophageal squamous cell carcinoma. TCRdb used MiXCR to reprocess the PCR reads, holding one entry per CDR3 protein. This repertoire shows fewer than 20,000 distinct CDR3 sequences, approximately 40% found once; its top ten account for roughly 19%. Sequenced: esophageal tumor tissue. These receptors all come from a male donor with esophageal squamous cell carcinoma.

The genes are TRBV5-4 and TRBJ2-7; 10 bases fit TRBD1. TRBJ2-5 matches the DNA end more closely, so the J call is doubtful. Germline V gene sequence: CDR1 SGHNT, CDR2 YYREEE (reference sequence). This CDR3 is built from 15 residues. The CDR3 here is CASSEDRGREETQYF. DNA of the CDR3: TGTGCCAGCAGCGAAGACAGGGGGCGCGAAGAGACCCAGTACTTC.

With respect to this clonotype: The CDR3 ends on some other residue instead of the conserved phenylalanine or tryptophan, so this is likely a read error. The J gene is TRBJ2-7, the V gene TRBV7-2; tentatively, D is TRBD1 or TRBD2 (5 bases each). The J call may be wrong; the DNA end is better matched by TRBJ2-5. This CDR3 region has 16 residues. Germline CDR1 and CDR2: SGHTA and FQGNSA. For the CDR3, the DNA is TGTGCCAGCAGCCCCACCCTTTTCCGGGGACGAGAGACCCAGTACTTA. Its translation is CASSPTLFRGRETQYL.

This chain links TRBV7-6 with TRBJ2-2; D may be TRBD2 (5 bases). Germline lookup yields CDR1 SGHVS and CDR2 FNYEAQ. V dropped 10 bases and J dropped 8 bases, with 17 bases sitting between them. This CDR3 comprises 13 residues. CDR3 sequence reads: CAIGGGPEGELFF. DNA for the CDR3: TGTGCCATCGGAGGAGGCCCGGAAGGGGAGCTGTTTTTT.

This clonotype has more than one count but fewer than ten. The chain employs TRBV7-2 and TRBJ2-5; 7 nucleotides line up with TRBD2. The J call may be wrong; the DNA end is better matched by TRBJ2-1. CDR1 and CDR2 (germline): SGHTA, FQGNSA. This CDR3 region has 16 residues. CDR3 loop: CASSWRLASNHNEQFF. The CDR3 nucleotides are TGTGCCAGCAGCTGGCGACTAGCAAGTAATCACAATGAGCAGTTCTTC.

To note about this clonotype: It may be a read error: a sequence one base away is much more abundant. In DNA form, the CDR3 reads TGTGCCAGCGGCCTAGACCACGAGCAGTACTTC. Translating it yields CASGLDHEQYF. This sequence joins TRBV5-6 and TRBJ2-5; D remains ambiguous. Gene TRBJ2-7 matches the end of the DNA better, so the J call may be wrong. Looked up from germline, CDR1 is SGHDT and CDR2 is YYEEEE. The CDR3 contains 11 residues.

V usage is TRBV7-2 and J usage is TRBJ2-5; D gene unclear. The J call may be in error: the DNA end matches TRBJ2-7 better. CDR1 SGHTA and CDR2 FQGNSA come from the germline V gene. The CDR3 spans 11 residues. CDR3 bases: TGTGCCAGCCAGGACTCCTACGAGCAGTACTTC. Amino acid sequence: CASQDSYEQYF.

The V gene is TRBV6-8, the J gene TRBJ1-2, with D perhaps TRBD1 (5 bases). From germline, CDR1 is MNHGY and CDR2 SAAAGT. V lost 6 bases and J 3 bases, leaving 14 bases between the germline ends. The CDR3 covers 14 residues. The CDR3 coding sequence is TGTGCCAGCAGGCTACAGGAGAACCACTATGGCTACACCTTC. Translating gives CASRLQENHYGYTF.

Turning to this clonotype: At one boundary the junction diverges from the germline segment, which might be a read error. The V and J genes are TRBV7-6 and TRBJ2-1, with TRBD1 as a possible D gene (8 bases). The J call may not be correct, given that the DNA end is closer to TRBJ2-5. This CDR3 contains 14 residues. The germline V gene encodes CDR1 SGHVS and CDR2 FNYEAQ. This chain's CDR3 is CASSLQTGEGTQYF. The CDR3 nucleotides are TGTGCTAGCAGCCTCCAGACAGGGGAGGGGACCCAGTACTTC.

The chain uses TRBV5-6 and TRBJ2-7, with 10 positions matching TRBD1. V shed 5 bases, J shed 4 bases, and the junction held 6 bases outside the gene matches. This CDR3 contains 14 residues. Per germline, CDR1 SGHDT and CDR2 YYEEEE. The CDR3 reads CASSQGTGDYEQYF. CDR3 in DNA: TGTGCCAGCAGTCAAGGGACAGGGGATTACGAGCAGTACTTC.

About this clonotype: A much more abundant neighbour one base away suggests this may be a read error. V usage is TRBV25-1 and J usage is TRBJ2-1; weak D call: TRBD1 (7 bases). The germline V gene encodes CDR1 MGHDK and CDR2 SYGVNS. The CDR3 is made up of 14 amino acids. The CDR3 DNA sequence: TGTGTCAGCAGGCAGGGGGGCGGTTTCCATGAGCAGTTCTTC. Protein sequence: CVSRQGGGFHEQFF.

There are many counts of this clonotype. The rearrangement links TRBV5-1 to TRBJ2-4; D may correspond to TRBD1 or TRBD2 (7 bases each). In germline, CDR1 is SGHRS, CDR2 YFSETQ. The CDR3 loop spans 15 amino acids. Between the trimmed V and J ends, which lost 1 base and 6 bases, there was a span of 14 bases. The chain's CDR3 is CASSLLGGGGNIQYF. The DNA of the CDR3 is TGCGCCAGCAGCTTGTTAGGGGGCGGGGGAAACATTCAGTACTTC. The full variable domain, its missing parts supplied by reference TRBV5-1 and TRBJ2-4, is KAGVTQTPRYLIKTRGQQVTLSCSPISGHRSVSWYQQTPGQGLQFLFEYFSETQRNKGNFPGRFSGRQFSNSRSEMNVSTLELGDSALYLCASSLLGGGGNIQYFGAGTRLSVL.

The J gene is TRBJ2-5, the V gene TRBV20-1; D might be TRBD2 (5 bases). The DNA matches TRBJ2-7 better at its end, which makes the J call doubtful. There are 13 residues in the CDR3. Germline V lookup: CDR1 DFQATT, CDR2 SNEGSKA (reference sequence). The CDR3 loop reads CSASMEADYEQYF. CDR3 nucleotide sequence: TGCAGTGCTAGCATGGAGGCGGACTACGAGCAGTACTTC.

This clonotype is medium-sized in the sample. V gene TRBV7-2 combines with J gene TRBJ2-5; TRBD2 matches 12 bases. CDR3 length: 16 amino acids. With 0 bases clipped from V and 2 bases from J, the junction kept 1 base outside the gene matches. CDR1 and CDR2 from the germline V gene are SGHTA and FQGNSA. The CDR3 DNA follows: TGTGCCAGCAGCTTAGCCCTAGCGGGGGGGCAAGAGACCCAGTACTTC. This sequence encodes CASSLALAGGQETQYF.

The rearrangement joins TRBV20-1 to TRBJ2-2; D may be TRBD1 (6 bases). There are 15 residues in the CDR3. Between the trimmed V and J ends, which lost 5 bases and 1 base, there was a span of 14 bases. Germline CDR1 is DFQATT and CDR2 is SNEGSKA (reference sequence). The CDR3 nucleotides read TGCAGTGCTTTTCACCGGGACAAGAACACCGGGGAGCTGTTTTTT. As protein: CSAFHRDKNTGELFF.

This clonotype has a single count. This sequence joins TRBV7-9 and TRBJ2-4; D uncertain. The V and J ends lost 2 bases and 6 bases respectively, with 8 bases between them. The CDR3 covers 13 residues. Germline CDR1 and CDR2: SEHNR and FQNEAQ (reference sequence). The CDR3 region has the DNA TGTGCCAGCAGCTTACCGGGTAGAAACATTCAGTACTTC. Amino acids: CASSLPGRNIQYF.

Judged by abundance, this clonotype is medium-sized (0.01 to 0.1%). The rearrangement joins TRBV7-8 to TRBJ2-5; D not certain. The CDR3 contains 13 residues. Germline V lookup: CDR1 SGHVS, CDR2 FQNEAQ. The V end was cut by 6 bases, the J end by 5 bases, with 13 bases between. CDR3 DNA: TGTGCCAGCAGGGTGGGGTTTTATGAGACCCAGTACTTC. Translating gives CASRVGFYETQYF.

Comment on this clonotype: The junction differs from germline at one of its ends, possibly a read error. CDR3 residues: CASSLFPGYYEQFF. CDR3 sequence (DNA): TGTGCTAGCAGCTTATTCCCCGGGTACTATGAGCAGTTCTTC. The V call is TRBV7-6, the J call TRBJ2-1; D is ambiguous. The CDR3 has 14 residues. Per germline, CDR1 SGHVS and CDR2 FNYEAQ. Variable domain in full (rest from reference TRBV7-6 and TRBJ2-1): GAGVSQSPRYKVTKRGQDVALRCDPISGHVSLYWYRQALGQGPEFLTYFNYEAQQDKSGLPNDRFSAERPEGSISTLTIQRTEQRDSAMYRCASSLFPGYYEQFFGPGTRLTVL.

This clonotype was found many times. A much larger clone differs from this one at a single base, so this may be a read error. This chain uses TRBV6-1 with TRBJ2-1; D unclear. The J call could be wrong; TRBJ2-7 is a better fit for the DNA end. CDR1 is MNHNS, CDR2 SASEGT, per germline. This CDR3 region has 14 residues. CDR3 DNA sequence: TGTGCCAGCATACCCAATCCCACCTACAATGAGCAGTACTTC. Translating it yields CASIPNPTYNEQYF.

This chain connects TRBV7-6 to TRBJ2-7, with D possibly TRBD2 on 5 matching bases. CDR3 size: 15 residues. Trimming stripped 5 bases from V and 0 bases from J, with 14 bases between. CDR1 SGHVS and CDR2 FNYEAQ come from the germline V gene. The CDR3 coding sequence is TGTGCCAGCAGCCCTGAGGGCAGTTACTCCTACGAGCAGTACTTC. It is translated as CASSPEGSYSYEQYF.

V usage is TRBV11-2 and J usage is TRBJ2-1; D gene unclear. The CDR3 covers 14 residues. Germline V gene data show CDR1 as SGHAT and CDR2 as FQNNGV. The V and J ends lost 0 bases and 0 bases respectively, with 3 bases between them. DNA for the CDR3: TGTGCCAGCAGCTTAGAACACTCCTACAATGAGCAGTTCTTC. Its translation is CASSLEHSYNEQFF.

J is TRBJ1-5 and V is TRBV2, with no clear D. This CDR3 region has 12 residues. V was pared by 7 bases and J by 7 bases, with 11 bases between. Per germline, CDR1 SNHLY and CDR2 FYNNEI. Here the CDR3 reads CASTGPGQPQHF. CDR3 bases: TGTGCCAGCACAGGTCCGGGGCAGCCCCAGCATTTT.

This clonotype occurred many times. The chain joins TRBV11-2 to TRBJ2-5; no clear D gene. The CDR3 length is 15 residues. CDR1 SGHAT and CDR2 FQNNGV come from the germline V gene. V lost 0 bases and J lost 0, with 8 bases in between. The CDR3 is CASSLDKAHQETQYF. The CDR3 DNA follows: TGTGCCAGCAGCTTAGATAAGGCCCACCAAGAGACCCAGTACTTC.

The rearrangement uses TRBV6-6 and TRBJ2-1, with TRBD1 as a possible D gene (5 bases). The J call is doubtful: the DNA matches TRBJ2-7 better. CDR3 size: 15 residues. Germline lookup yields CDR1 MNHNY and CDR2 SVGAGI (reference sequence). CDR3 in amino acids: CASSVDTSSYNEQYF. CDR3 in DNA: TGTGCCAGCAGTGTGGACACGAGCTCCTACAATGAGCAGTACTTC.

This sequence joins TRBV7-8 and TRBJ2-1; 7 bases agree with TRBD2. J lost 3 bases, V lost 2 bases, and 13 bases had no gene match. Germline V gives CDR1 SGHVS, CDR2 FQNEAQ. This CDR3 comprises 18 residues. CDR3 bases: TGTGCCAGCAGCTTAATTGCTGGGGGTAGCGGGCTCTACAATGAGCAGTTCTTC. It is translated as CASSLIAGGSGLYNEQFF.

This chain connects TRBV7-2 to TRBJ1-5; 7 positions match TRBD1. V gave up 5 bases and J gave up 3 bases; unmatched junction bases: 10. The CDR3 is 16 residues long. CDR1 is SGHTA and CDR2 is FQGNSA in the germline V gene. The CDR3 loop reads CASSPNQGGNNQPQHF. The CDR3 DNA follows: TGTGCCAGCAGCCCTAACCAGGGGGGTAACAATCAGCCCCAGCATTTT. Together with reference TRBV7-2 and TRBJ1-5, the CDR3 gives the full variable domain: GAGVSQSPSNKVTEKGKDVELRCDPISGHTALYWYRQSLGQGLEFLIYFQGNSAPDKSGLPSDRFSAERTGGSVSTLTIQRTQQEDSAVYLCASSPNQGGNNQPQHFGDGTRLSIL.

V is TRBV18 and J is TRBJ2-7; D is unresolved. The CDR3 consists of 13 residues. The germline V gene encodes CDR1 KGHSH and CDR2 LQKENI. The V end lost 3 bases, the J end lost 7 bases, and 13 bases lay between the germline ends. The CDR3 region has the DNA TGTGCCAGCTCACCCCGCAACTACAATGAGCAGTACTTC. It encodes CASSPRNYNEQYF.

This clonotype has only a few counts. The V gene is TRBV5-1, the J gene TRBJ2-5; D perhaps matches TRBD1 (5 bases). The CDR3 has 14 amino acids. Trimming pared 4 bases from V and 0 bases from J, leaving 10 bases between. The V gene's germline CDR1 is SGHRS and CDR2 YFSETQ. The CDR3 region is CASSPMTDQETQYF. The CDR3 DNA reads as TGCGCCAGCAGCCCAATGACAGACCAAGAGACCCAGTACTTC.

The V and J genes are TRBV7-2 and TRBJ2-4; 12 bases map to TRBD2. CDR3 length equals 18 residues. Trimming cost V 5 bases and J 13 bases; bases outside gene matches: 21. CDR1 is SGHTA, CDR2 FQGNSA, per germline. The DNA for the CDR3 is TGTGCCAGCAGCCTATATCGGACTAGCGGGGCCTCCTACAATGAGCAGTACTTC. This encodes CASSLYRTSGASYNEQYF.

As to this clonotype: As the CDR3 is not closed by the conserved phenylalanine or tryptophan, this likely results from a read error. The DNA is left out, because the CDR3 cannot be placed on it with certainty; the CDR3 is given as TCRdb lists it. This rearrangement joins TRBV5-6 to TRBJ2-5; no DNA check was done on the table's D call, TRBD2. The CDR3 is 17 residues long, ends included. From germline, CDR1 is SGHDT and CDR2 YYEEEE. This CDR3 reads CASSFNGKLLETQYFGN.

The chain couples TRBV7-2 to TRBJ2-5, with unresolved D. The end of the DNA fits TRBJ2-1 better, so the J call may be wrong. There are 15 residues in the CDR3. Germline CDR1 is SGHTA and CDR2 is FQGNSA. Here the CDR3 reads CASSLVLTRYEEQFF. CDR3 bases: TGTGCCAGCAGCTTAGTGTTGACCCGATACGAGGAGCAGTTCTTC.